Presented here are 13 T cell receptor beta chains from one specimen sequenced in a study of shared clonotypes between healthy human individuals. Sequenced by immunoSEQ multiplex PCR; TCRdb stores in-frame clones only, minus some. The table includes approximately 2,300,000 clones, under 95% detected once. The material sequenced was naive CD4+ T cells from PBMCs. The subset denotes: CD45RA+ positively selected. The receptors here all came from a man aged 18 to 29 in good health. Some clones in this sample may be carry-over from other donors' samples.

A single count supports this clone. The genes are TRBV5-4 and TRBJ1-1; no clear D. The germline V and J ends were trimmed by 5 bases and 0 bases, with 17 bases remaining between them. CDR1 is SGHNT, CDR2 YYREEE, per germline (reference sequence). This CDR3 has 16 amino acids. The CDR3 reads CASSHSPVGMNTEAFF. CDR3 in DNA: TGTGCCAGCAGTCACAGTCCCGTGGGGATGAACACTGAAGCTTTCTTT. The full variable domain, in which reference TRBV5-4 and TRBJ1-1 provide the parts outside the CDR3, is ETGVTQSPTHLIKTRGQQVTLRCSSQSGHNTVSWYQQALGQGPQFIFQYYREEENGRGNFPPRFSGLQFPNYSSELNVNALELDDSALYLCASSHSPVGMNTEAFFGQGTRLTVV.

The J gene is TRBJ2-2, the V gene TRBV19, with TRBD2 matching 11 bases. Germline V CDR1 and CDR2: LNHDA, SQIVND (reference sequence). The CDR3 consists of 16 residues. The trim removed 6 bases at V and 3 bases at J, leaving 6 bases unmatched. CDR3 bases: TGTGCCAGTAGGCTCGGGACTAGCGGATACACCGGGGAGCTGTTTTTT. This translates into CASRLGTSGYTGELFF.

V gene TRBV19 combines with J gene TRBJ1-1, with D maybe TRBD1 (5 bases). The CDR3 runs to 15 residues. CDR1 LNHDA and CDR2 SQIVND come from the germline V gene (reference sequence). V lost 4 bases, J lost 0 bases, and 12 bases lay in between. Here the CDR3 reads CASSNMEGMNTEAFF. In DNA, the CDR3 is TGTGCCAGTAGTAATATGGAGGGGATGAACACTGAAGCTTTCTTT.

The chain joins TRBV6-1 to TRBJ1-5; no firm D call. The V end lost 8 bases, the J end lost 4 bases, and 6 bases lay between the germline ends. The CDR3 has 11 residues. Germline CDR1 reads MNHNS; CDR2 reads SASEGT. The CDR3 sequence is CASGRNQPQHF. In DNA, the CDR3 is TGTGCCAGCGGGAGGAATCAGCCCCAGCATTTT.

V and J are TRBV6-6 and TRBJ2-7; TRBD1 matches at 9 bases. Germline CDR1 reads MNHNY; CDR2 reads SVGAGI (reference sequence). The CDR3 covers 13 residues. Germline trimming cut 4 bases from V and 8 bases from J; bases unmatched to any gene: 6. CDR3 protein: CASSSRDRVKQYF. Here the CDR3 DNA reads TGTGCCAGCAGTTCTCGGGACAGGGTAAAGCAGTACTTC.

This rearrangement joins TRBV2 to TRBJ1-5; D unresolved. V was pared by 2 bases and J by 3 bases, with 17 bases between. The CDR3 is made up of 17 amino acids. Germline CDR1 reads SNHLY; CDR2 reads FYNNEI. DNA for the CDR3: TGTGCCAGCAGTGAACTTTTACAGTTTAGTTACAATCAGCCCCAGCATTTT. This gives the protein CASSELLQFSYNQPQHF.

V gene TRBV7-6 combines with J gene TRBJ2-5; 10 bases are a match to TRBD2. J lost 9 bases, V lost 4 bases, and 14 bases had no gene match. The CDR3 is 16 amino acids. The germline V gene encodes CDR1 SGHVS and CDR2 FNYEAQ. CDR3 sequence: CASSSHLAGGPGAQYF. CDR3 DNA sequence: TGTGCCAGCAGCTCCCACTTAGCGGGAGGCCCGGGAGCCCAGTACTTC.

The DNA for the CDR3 is TGTGCCAGCAGCTTGTGGGAGGGCCCCAATGAGCAGTTCTTC. Translation gives CASSLWEGPNEQFF. This rearrangement joins TRBV5-8 to TRBJ2-1; the match to TRBD2 covers 7 bases. This CDR3 contains 14 residues. The germline CDR1 and CDR2 sequences are SGHTS and YDEGEE. Losses at the gene ends were 1 base for V and 6 bases for J; bases not matched to a gene: 4.

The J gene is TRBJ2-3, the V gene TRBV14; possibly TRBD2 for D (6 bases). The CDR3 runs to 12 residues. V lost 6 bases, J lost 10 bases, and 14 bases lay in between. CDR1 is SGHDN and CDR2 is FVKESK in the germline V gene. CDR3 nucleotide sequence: TGTGCCAGCAGGTCCTCCGGGAGAGCGCAGTATTTT. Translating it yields CASRSSGRAQYF.

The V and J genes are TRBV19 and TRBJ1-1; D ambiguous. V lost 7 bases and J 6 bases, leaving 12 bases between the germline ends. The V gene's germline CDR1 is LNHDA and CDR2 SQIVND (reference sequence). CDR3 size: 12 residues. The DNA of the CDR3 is TGTGCCAGTAAGCGCGAGTTGTCTGAAGCTTTCTTT. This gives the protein CASKRELSEAFF.

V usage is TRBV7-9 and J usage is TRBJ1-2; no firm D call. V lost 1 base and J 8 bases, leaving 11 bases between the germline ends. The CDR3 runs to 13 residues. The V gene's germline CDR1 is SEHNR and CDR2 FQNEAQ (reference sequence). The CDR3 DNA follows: TGTGCCAGCAGCTTAGTAAATGGAATCGGCTACACCTTC. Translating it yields CASSLVNGIGYTF.

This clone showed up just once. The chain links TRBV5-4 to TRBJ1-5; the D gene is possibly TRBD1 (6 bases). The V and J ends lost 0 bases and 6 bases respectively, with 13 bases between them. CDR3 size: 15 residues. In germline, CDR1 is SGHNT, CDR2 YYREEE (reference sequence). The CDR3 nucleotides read TGTGCCAGCAGCTTGGACGGCCAGGGGAGTCAGCCCCAGCATTTT. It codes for CASSLDGQGSQPQHF. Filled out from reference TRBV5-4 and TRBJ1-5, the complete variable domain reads ETGVTQSPTHLIKTRGQQVTLRCSSQSGHNTVSWYQQALGQGPQFIFQYYREEENGRGNFPPRFSGLQFPNYSSELNVNALELDDSALYLCASSLDGQGSQPQHFGDGTRLSIL.

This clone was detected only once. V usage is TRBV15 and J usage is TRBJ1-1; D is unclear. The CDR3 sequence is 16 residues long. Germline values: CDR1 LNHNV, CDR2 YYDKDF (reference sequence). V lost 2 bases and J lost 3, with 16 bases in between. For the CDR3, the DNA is TGTGCCACCAGCAGACTCCCGACAAGACAAGACACTGAAGCTTTCTTT. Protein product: CATSRLPTRQDTEAFF.